These T cell receptor beta chains were read from a single sample in a study of T cells in Graves' hyperthyroidism and ophthalmopathy. Via MiXCR, TCRdb re-called the multiplex PCR reads, giving one row per CDR3 protein. The table shows more than 500,000 distinct CDR3 sequences, with 35% to 55% occurring only once. Sequenced sample: peripheral blood or thyroid tissue (not recorded which). These receptors were collected from an adult woman with Graves' disease, either hyperthyroidism or ophthalmopathy (not recorded which). The CDR3 runs from the conserved cysteine through the conserved F or W. D genes are given only for firm matches. Not every row has a clone size; where given, it reads once, few, many or a size class.

D: -; J: TRBJ2-5; size: -; V: TRBV10-3; length: 15; CDR3: CAISESGQGRETQYF; DNA: TGTGCCATCAGTGAGTCGGGCCAGGGGAGGGAGACCCAGTACTTC
D: -; J: TRBJ1-2; size: once; V: TRBV15; length: 14; CDR3: CATGRVIPDRGYTF; DNA: TGTGCCACCGGCAGAGTCATCCCGGACCGGGGCTACACCTTC
D: TRBD1; J: TRBJ1-2; size: once; V: TRBV29-1; length: 11; CDR3: CSELTGQGYTF; DNA: TGCAGCGAGTTGACAGGGCAAGGCTACACCTTC
D: TRBD1; J: TRBJ2-6; size: -; V: TRBV19; length: 18; CDR3: CASSTGQGVSSGANVLTF; DNA: TGTGCCAGTAGTACCGGACAGGGGGTTAGCTCTGGGGCCAACGTCCTGACTTTC
D: -; J: TRBJ2-5; size: -; V: TRBV14; length: 8; CDR3: CASPPEYF; DNA: TGTGCCAGCCCCCCGGAGTACTTC
D: -; J: TRBJ2-5; size: -; V: TRBV12-5; length: 13; CDR3: CASGLGSQETQYF; DNA: TGTGCTAGTGGTTTGGGCAGCCAAGAGACCCAGTACTTC
D: TRBD1; J: TRBJ2-7; size: few; V: TRBV7-2; length: 15; CDR3: CASSERPIRGGELYF; DNA: TGTGCCAGCAGCGAGCGTCCCATAAGAGGGGGCGAGCTGTACTTC
D: -; J: TRBJ2-7; size: many; V: TRBV28; length: 14; CDR3: CASSARNPPHEQYF; DNA: TGTGCCAGCAGTGCCAGGAATCCTCCCCACGAGCAGTACTTC
D: -; J: TRBJ1-1; size: once; V: TRBV10-3; length: 15; CDR3: CAISDRDEKLDEAFF; DNA: TGTGCCATCAGTGACAGGGATGAAAAACTGGATGAAGCTTTCTTT
D: TRBD2; J: TRBJ2-7; size: once; V: TRBV20-1; length: 12; CDR3: CSAGTSAYEQYF; DNA: TGCAGTGCTGGGACTAGTGCCTACGAGCAGTACTTC
D: -; J: TRBJ1-6; size: many; V: TRBV7-2; length: 15; CDR3: CASSLGVGNNSPLHF; DNA: TGTGCCAGCAGCTTAGGGGTAGGGAACAATTCACCCCTCCACTTT
D: -; J: TRBJ2-5; size: -; V: TRBV2; length: 13; CDR3: CARSRGPEETQYF; DNA: TGTGCCAGATCCCGGGGGCCTGAGGAGACCCAGTACTTC
D: TRBD1; J: TRBJ2-2; size: -; V: TRBV12-3/TRBV12-4; length: 16; CDR3: CASRQSPGQYTGELFF; DNA: TGTGCCAGCAGACAATCCCCGGGACAGTACACCGGGGAGCTGTTTTTT
D: TRBD1; J: TRBJ1-5; size: -; V: TRBV9; length: 14; CDR3: CASRRGNRGTAQHF; DNA: TGTGCCAGCAGACGAGGGAACAGGGGAACGGCCCAGCATTTT
D: TRBD1; J: TRBJ2-5; size: -; V: TRBV9; length: 15; CDR3: CASSWDRGPGETQYF; DNA: TGTGCCAGCAGCTGGGACAGGGGGCCAGGAGAGACCCAGTACTTC
D: -; J: TRBJ1-1; size: few; V: TRBV10-3; length: 14; CDR3: CAISERGQNTEAFF; DNA: TGTGCCATCAGTGAAAGAGGACAGAACACTGAAGCTTTCTTT
D: -; J: TRBJ1-1; size: -; V: TRBV12-3/TRBV12-4; length: 14; CDR3: CASSFSGRNTEAFF; DNA: TGTGCCAGCAGCTTTTCCGGGAGGAACACTGAAGCTTTCTTT
D: -; J: TRBJ1-5; size: few; V: TRBV4-1; length: 16; CDR3: CASSPDSQGFYQPQHF; DNA: TGTGCCAGCAGCCCAGATTCGCAGGGGTTTTATCAGCCCCAGCATTTT
D: TRBD2; J: TRBJ2-7; size: -; V: TRBV11-1; length: 18; CDR3: CASSAVIGGVSAGYEQYF; DNA: TGTGCCAGCAGTGCTGTGATTGGGGGGGTCTCGGCAGGATACGAGCAGTACTTC
D: -; J: TRBJ2-5; size: -; V: TRBV2; length: 13; CDR3: CASSEAWGGTQYF; DNA: TGTGCCAGCAGTGAAGCTTGGGGAGGGACCCAGTACTTC
D: TRBD2; J: TRBJ2-7; size: -; V: TRBV29-1; length: 13; CDR3: CSVVSLAGREQHF; DNA: TGCAGCGTTGTTTCCCTAGCGGGACGGGAGCAGCACTTC
D: -; J: TRBJ2-2; size: few; V: TRBV6-5; length: 14; CDR3: CASSPSLGSGELFF; DNA: TGTGCCAGCAGCCCCTCATTAGGGTCCGGGGAGCTGTTTTTT
D: -; J: TRBJ1-2; size: once; V: TRBV20-1; length: 14; CDR3: CSARDPGANYGYTF; DNA: TGCAGTGCTAGAGACCCAGGGGCCAACTATGGCTACACCTTC
D: TRBD2; J: TRBJ2-5; size: -; V: TRBV25-1; length: 17; CDR3: CASSASSGRAVEETQYF; DNA: TGTGCCAGCAGTGCTAGTAGCGGGAGGGCGGTTGAGGAGACCCAGTACTTC
D: TRBD2; J: TRBJ2-5; size: -; V: TRBV10-3; length: 16; CDR3: CAISDSRVSGSQTQYF; DNA: TGTGCCATCAGTGACTCCCGTGTTAGCGGGAGTCAGACCCAGTACTTC
D: -; J: TRBJ1-2; size: many; V: TRBV10-3; length: 13; CDR3: CAISAAGDHGYTF; DNA: TGTGCCATCAGTGCGGCAGGGGATCATGGCTACACCTTC
D: TRBD2; J: TRBJ2-2; size: many; V: TRBV9; length: 15; CDR3: CASSAGTSITGELFF; DNA: TGTGCCAGCAGCGCCGGGACTAGTATCACCGGGGAGCTGTTTTTT
D: -; J: TRBJ2-7; size: -; V: TRBV12-3/TRBV12-4; length: 10; CDR3: CASSWDEQYF; DNA: TGTGCCAGCAGCTGGGACGAGCAGTACTTC
D: -; J: TRBJ1-6; size: -; V: TRBV5-6; length: 18; CDR3: CASSLVGGESSYNSPLHF; DNA: TGTGCCAGCAGCTTGGTCGGAGGGGAAAGCTCCTATAATTCACCCCTCCACTTT
D: -; J: TRBJ1-3; size: many; V: TRBV7-9; length: 17; CDR3: CASSLGTRRDSGNTIYF; DNA: TGTGCCAGCAGCCTTGGGACAAGACGGGACTCTGGAAACACCATATATTTT